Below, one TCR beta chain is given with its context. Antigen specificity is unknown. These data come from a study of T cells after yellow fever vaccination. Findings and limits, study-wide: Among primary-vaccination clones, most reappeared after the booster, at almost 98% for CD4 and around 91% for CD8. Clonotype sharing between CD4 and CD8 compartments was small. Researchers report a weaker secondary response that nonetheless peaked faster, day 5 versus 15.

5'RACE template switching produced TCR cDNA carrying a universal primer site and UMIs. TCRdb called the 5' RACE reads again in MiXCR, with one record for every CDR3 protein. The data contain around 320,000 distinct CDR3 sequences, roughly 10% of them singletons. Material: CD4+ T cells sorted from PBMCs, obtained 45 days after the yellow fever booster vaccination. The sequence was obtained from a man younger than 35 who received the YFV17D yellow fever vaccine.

The CDR3 sequence: CASILNPGNNQPQHF. For the CDR3, the DNA is TGTGCCAGCATCCTCAACCCGGGAAACAATCAGCCCCAGCATTTT. J is TRBJ1-5 and V is TRBV6-1; D unclear. Germline V gives CDR1 MNHNS, CDR2 SASEGT. This CDR3 has 15 amino acids. V lost 7 bases and J lost 3, with 16 bases in between.